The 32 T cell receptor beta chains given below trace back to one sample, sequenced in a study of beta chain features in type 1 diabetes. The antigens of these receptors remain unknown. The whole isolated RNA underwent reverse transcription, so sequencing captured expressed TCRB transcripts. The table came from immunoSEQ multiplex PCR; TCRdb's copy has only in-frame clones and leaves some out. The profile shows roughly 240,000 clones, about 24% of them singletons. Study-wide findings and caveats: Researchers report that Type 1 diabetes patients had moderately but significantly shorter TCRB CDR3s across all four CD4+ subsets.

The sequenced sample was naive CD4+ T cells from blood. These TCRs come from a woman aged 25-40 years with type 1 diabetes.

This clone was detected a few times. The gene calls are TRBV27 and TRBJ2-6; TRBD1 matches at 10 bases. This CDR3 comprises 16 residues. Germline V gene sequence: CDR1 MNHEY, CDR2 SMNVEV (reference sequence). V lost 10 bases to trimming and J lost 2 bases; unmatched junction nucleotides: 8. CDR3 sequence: CATLTGGATGANVLTF. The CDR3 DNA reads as TGTGCCACCCTGACAGGGGGCGCGACTGGGGCCAACGTCCTGACTTTC.

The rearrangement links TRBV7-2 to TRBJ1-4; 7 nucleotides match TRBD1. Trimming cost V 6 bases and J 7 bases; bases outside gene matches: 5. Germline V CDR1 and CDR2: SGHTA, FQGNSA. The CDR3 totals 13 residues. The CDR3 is CASRQQGFEKLFF. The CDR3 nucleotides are TGTGCCAGCAGGCAACAGGGGTTTGAAAAACTGTTTTTT.

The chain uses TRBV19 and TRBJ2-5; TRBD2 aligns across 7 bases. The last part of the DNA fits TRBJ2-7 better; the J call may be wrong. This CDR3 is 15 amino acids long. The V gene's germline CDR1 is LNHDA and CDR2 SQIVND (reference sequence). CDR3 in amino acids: CASSILADNSYEQYF. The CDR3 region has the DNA TGTGCCAGTAGTATTCTAGCGGACAACTCCTACGAGCAGTACTTC.

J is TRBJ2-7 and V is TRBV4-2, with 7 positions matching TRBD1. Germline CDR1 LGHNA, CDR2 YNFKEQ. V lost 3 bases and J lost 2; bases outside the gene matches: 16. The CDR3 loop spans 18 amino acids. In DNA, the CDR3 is TGTGCCAGCAGCCACCCGGACCGCCCGGGACAGTATGCCTACGAGCAGTACTTC. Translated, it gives CASSHPDRPGQYAYEQYF.

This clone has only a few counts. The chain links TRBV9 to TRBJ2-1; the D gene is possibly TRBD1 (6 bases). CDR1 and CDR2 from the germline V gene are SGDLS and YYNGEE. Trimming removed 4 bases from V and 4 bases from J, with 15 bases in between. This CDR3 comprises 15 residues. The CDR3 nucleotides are TGTGCCAGCAGCCAGCGGTCAGGGGAATACAATGAGCAGTTCTTC. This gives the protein CASSQRSGEYNEQFF. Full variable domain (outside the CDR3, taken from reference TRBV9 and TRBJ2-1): DSGVTQTPKHLITATGQRVTLRCSPRSGDLSVYWYQQSLDQGLQFLIQYYNGEERAKGNILERFSAQQFPDLHSELNLSSLELGDSALYFCASSQRSGEYNEQFFGPGTRLTVL.

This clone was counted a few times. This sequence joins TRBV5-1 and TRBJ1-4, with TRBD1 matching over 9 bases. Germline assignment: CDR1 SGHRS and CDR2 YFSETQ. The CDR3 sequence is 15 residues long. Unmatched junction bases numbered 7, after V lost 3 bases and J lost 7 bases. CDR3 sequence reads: CASSYSGTGSEKLFF. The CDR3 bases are TGCGCCAGCAGCTACTCCGGGACAGGGAGTGAAAAACTGTTTTTT. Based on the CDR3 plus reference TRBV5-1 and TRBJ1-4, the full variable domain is KAGVTQTPRYLIKTRGQQVTLSCSPISGHRSVSWYQQTPGQGLQFLFEYFSETQRNKGNFPGRFSGRQFSNSRSEMNVSTLELGDSALYLCASSYSGTGSEKLFFGSGTQLSVL.

CDR3 coding DNA: TGCAGCGCCGCGGGACAGGGGGCTCTTGGCTACACCTTC. This encodes CSAAGQGALGYTF. This chain joins TRBV29-1 and TRBJ1-2; 12 nucleotides agree with TRBD1. The CDR3 is 13 residues long. Trimming at V came to 7 bases and at J to 7 bases, leaving 7 bases not matched to a gene. CDR1 and CDR2 from the germline V gene are SQVTM and ANQGSEA.

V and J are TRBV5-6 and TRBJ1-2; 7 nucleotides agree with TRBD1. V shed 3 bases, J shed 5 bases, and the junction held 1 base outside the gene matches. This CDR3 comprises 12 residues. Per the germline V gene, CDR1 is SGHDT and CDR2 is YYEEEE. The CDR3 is CASSSTGYGYTF. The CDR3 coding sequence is TGTGCCAGCAGCTCGACAGGGTATGGCTACACCTTC. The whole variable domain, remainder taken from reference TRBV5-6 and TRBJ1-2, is DAGVTQSPTHLIKTRGQQVTLRCSPKSGHDTVSWYQQALGQGPQFIFQYYEEEERQRGNFPDRFSGHQFPNYSSELNVNALLLGDSALYLCASSSTGYGYTFGSGTRLTVV.

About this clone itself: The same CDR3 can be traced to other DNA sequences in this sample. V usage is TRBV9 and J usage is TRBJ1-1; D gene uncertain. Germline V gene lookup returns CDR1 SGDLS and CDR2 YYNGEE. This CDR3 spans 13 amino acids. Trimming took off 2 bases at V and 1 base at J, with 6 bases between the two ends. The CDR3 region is CASSVRGNTEAFF. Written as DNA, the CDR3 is TGTGCCAGCAGCGTGAGAGGGAACACTGAAGCTTTCTTT.

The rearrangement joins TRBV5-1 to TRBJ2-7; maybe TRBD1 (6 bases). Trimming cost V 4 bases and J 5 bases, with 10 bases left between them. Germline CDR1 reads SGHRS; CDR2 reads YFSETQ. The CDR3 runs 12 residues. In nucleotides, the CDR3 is TGCGCCAGCAGCCGTCAGGGGCACGAGCAGTACTTC. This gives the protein CASSRQGHEQYF. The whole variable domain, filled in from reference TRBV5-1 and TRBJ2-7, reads KAGVTQTPRYLIKTRGQQVTLSCSPISGHRSVSWYQQTPGQGLQFLFEYFSETQRNKGNFPGRFSGRQFSNSRSEMNVSTLELGDSALYLCASSRQGHEQYFGPGTRLTVT.

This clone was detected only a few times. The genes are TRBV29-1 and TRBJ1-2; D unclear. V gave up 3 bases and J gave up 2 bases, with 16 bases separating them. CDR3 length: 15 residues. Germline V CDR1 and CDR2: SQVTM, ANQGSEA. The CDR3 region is CSVDPQHGSNYGYTF. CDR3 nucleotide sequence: TGCAGCGTTGATCCCCAACACGGGTCCAACTATGGCTACACCTTC.

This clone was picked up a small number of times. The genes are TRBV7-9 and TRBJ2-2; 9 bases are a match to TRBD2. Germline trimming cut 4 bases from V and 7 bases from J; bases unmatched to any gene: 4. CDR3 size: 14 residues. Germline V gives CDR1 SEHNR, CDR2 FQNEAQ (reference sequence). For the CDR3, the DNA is TGTGCCAGCAGCTCCAGACTAGCGGTCGGGGAGCTGTTTTTT. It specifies CASSSRLAVGELFF.

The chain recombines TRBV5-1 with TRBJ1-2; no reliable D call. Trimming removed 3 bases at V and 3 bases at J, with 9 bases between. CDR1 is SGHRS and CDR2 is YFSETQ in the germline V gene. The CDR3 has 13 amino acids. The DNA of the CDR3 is TGCGCCAGCAGCTCGACAACCTACTATGGCTACACCTTC. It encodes CASSSTTYYGYTF.

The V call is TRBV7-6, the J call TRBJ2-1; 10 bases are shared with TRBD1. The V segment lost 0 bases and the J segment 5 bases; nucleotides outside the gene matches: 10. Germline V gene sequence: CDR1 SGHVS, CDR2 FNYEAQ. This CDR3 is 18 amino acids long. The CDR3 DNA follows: TGTGCCAGCAGCTTAGCGCTTTCGGCGGGACAGGGGAACAATGAGCAGTTCTTC. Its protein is CASSLALSAGQGNNEQFF.

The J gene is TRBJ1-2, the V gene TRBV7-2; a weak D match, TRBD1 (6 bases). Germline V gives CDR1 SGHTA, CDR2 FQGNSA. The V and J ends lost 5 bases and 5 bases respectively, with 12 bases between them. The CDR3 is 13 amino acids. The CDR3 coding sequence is TGTGCCAGCAGCACCGGACAGCTTTATGGCTACACCTTC. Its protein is CASSTGQLYGYTF.

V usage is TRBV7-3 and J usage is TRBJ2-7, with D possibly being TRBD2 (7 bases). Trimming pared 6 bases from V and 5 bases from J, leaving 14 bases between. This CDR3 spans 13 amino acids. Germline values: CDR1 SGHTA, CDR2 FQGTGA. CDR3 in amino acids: CASSQRGGDEQYF. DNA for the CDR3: TGTGCCAGCAGTCAGAGGGGGGGAGACGAGCAGTACTTC.

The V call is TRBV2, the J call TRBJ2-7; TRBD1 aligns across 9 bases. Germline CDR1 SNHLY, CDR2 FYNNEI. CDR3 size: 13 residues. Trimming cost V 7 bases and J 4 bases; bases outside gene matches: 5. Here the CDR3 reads CASNRDREYEQYF. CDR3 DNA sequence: TGTGCCAGCAACCGGGACAGGGAATACGAGCAGTACTTC. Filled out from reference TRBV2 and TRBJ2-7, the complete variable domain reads EPEVTQTPSHQVTQMGQEVILRCVPISNHLYFYWYRQILGQKVEFLVSFYNNEISEKSEIFDDQFSVERPDGSNFTLKIRSTKLEDSAMYFCASNRDREYEQYFGPGTRLTVT.

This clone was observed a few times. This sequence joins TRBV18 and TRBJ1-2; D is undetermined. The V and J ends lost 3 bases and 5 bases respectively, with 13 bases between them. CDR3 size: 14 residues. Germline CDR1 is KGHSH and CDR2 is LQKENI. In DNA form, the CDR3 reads TGTGCCAGCTCACCTCCCGACGGGTTATATGGCTACACCTTC. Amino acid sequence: CASSPPDGLYGYTF.

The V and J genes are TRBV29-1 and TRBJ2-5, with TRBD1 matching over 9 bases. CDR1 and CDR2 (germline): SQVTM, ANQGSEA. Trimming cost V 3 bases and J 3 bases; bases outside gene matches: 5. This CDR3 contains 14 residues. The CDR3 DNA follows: TGCAGCGTTGATGCTGGGACAGGGAAAGAGACCCAGTACTTC. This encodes CSVDAGTGKETQYF.

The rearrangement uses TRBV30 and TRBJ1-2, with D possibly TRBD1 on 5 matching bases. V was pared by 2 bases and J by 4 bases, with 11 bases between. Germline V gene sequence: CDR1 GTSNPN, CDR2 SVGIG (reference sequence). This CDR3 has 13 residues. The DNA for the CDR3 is TGTGCCTGGAGTTCCGGACAATTCTATGGCTACACCTTC. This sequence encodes CAWSSGQFYGYTF.

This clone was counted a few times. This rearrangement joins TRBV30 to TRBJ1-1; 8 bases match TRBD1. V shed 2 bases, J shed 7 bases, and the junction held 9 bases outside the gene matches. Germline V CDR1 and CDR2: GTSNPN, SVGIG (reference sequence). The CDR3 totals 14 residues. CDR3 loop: CAWSPKDRGGEAFF. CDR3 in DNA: TGTGCCTGGAGTCCAAAAGACAGGGGAGGTGAAGCTTTCTTT.

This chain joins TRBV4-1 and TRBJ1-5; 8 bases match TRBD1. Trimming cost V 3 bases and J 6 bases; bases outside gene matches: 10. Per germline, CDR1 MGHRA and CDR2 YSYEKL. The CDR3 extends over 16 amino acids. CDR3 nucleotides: TGCGCCAGCAGCCACGATCCCAGGGGGCGCGGTCAGCCCCAGCATTTT. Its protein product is CASSHDPRGRGQPQHF.

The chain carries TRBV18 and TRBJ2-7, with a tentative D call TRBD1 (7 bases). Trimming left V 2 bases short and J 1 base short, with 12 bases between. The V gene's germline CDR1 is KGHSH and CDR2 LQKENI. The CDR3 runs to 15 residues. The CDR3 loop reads CASSPAGGKSYEQYF. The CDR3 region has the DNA TGTGCCAGCTCACCAGCAGGGGGGAAATCCTACGAGCAGTACTTC. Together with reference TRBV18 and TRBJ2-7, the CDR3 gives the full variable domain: NAGVMQNPRHLVRRRGQEARLRCSPMKGHSHVYWYRQLPEEGLKFMVYLQKENIIDESGMPKERFSAEFPKEGPSILRIQQVVRGDSAAYFCASSPAGGKSYEQYFGPGTRLTVT.

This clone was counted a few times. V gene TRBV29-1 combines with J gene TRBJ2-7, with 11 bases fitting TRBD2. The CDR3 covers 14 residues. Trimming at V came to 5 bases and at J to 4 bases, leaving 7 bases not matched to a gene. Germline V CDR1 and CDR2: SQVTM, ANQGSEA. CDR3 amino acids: CSVLAGGPIYEQYF. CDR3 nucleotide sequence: TGCAGCGTTCTAGCGGGAGGCCCCATTTACGAGCAGTACTTC.

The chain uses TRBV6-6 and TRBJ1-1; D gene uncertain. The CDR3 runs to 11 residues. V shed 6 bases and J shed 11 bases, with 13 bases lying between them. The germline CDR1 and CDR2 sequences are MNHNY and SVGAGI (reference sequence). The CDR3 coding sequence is TGTGCCAGCAGAGGCCCCGGGGTTGCTTTCTTT. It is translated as CASRGPGVAFF.

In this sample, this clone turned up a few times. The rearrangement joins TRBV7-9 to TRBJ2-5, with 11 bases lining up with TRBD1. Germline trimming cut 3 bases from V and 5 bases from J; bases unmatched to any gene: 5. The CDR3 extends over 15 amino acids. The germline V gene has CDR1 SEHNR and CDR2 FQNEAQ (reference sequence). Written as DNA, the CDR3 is TGTGCCAGCAGCTTTGGACAGGGGGCCGGCGAGACCCAGTACTTC. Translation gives CASSFGQGAGETQYF.

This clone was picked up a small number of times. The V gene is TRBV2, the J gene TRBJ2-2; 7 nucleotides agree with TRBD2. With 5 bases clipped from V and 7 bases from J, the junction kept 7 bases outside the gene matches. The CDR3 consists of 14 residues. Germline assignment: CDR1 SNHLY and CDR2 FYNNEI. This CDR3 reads CASSPLAVDGELFF. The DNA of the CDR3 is TGTGCCAGCAGTCCCCTAGCGGTTGACGGGGAGCTGTTTTTT.

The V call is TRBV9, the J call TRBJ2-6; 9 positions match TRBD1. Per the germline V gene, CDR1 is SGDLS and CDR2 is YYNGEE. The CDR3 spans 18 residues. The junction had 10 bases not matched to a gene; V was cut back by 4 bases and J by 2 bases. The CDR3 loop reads CASSSRTGELTGANVLTF. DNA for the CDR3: TGTGCCAGCAGCTCTCGGACAGGGGAACTCACTGGGGCCAACGTCCTGACTTTC.

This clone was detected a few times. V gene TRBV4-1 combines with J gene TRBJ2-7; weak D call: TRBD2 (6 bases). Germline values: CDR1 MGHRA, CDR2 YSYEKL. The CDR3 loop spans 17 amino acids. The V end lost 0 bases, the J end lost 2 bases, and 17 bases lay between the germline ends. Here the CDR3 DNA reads TGCGCCAGCAGCCAAGATTTAACAACTAGCCGACCCTACGAGCAGTACTTC. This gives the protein CASSQDLTTSRPYEQYF.

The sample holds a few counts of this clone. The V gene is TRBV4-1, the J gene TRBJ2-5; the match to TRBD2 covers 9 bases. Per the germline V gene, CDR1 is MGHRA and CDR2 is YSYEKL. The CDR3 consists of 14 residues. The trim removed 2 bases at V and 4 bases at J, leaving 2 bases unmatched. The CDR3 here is CASSQLTSGETQYF. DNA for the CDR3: TGCGCCAGCAGCCAATTGACTAGCGGAGAGACCCAGTACTTC.

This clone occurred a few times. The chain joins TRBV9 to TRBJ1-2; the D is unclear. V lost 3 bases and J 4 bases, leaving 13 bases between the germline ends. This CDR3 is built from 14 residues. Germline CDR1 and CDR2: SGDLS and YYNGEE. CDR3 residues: CASSDRRAGYGYTF. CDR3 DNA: TGTGCCAGCAGCGACCGGAGAGCGGGCTATGGCTACACCTTC.

This chain's CDR3 is CASSQSKPRRERCETQYF. As DNA, the CDR3 is TGCGCCAGCAGTCAATCAAAGCCGAGGCGCGAGAGATGTGAGACCCAGTACTTC. V usage is TRBV23-1 and J usage is TRBJ2-5; D remains unclear. TRBV23-1 is annotated as an ORF whose role is uncertain. CDR3 size: 18 residues. V dropped 0 bases and J dropped 5 bases, with 22 bases sitting between them.